The 27 T cell receptor beta chains below all came from one sample that was sequenced in a study of Graves' ophthalmopathy and Graves' hyperthyroidism. As the template, RNA transcripts were used to amplify TCR beta CDR3 regions. Scientists carried out first-round RT-PCR using HTBI primers and then a second-round multiplex PCR. TCRdb called the multiplex PCR reads again in MiXCR, with one record for every CDR3 protein. Here the sample spans about 620,000 distinct CDR3 sequences, 22% being singletons. Sequenced material: peripheral blood. The receptors were gathered from a woman between 18 and 30 years old with stable Graves' hyperthyroidism. Some clones in this sample may be carry-over from other donors' samples.

CDR3 sequence (DNA): TGTGCCAGCAGTTACTGGACAGGGGGAGGTAATGAAAAACTGTTTTTT. Protein sequence: CASSYWTGGGNEKLFF. V gene TRBV6-5 combines with J gene TRBJ1-4, with 10 bases that match TRBD1. The germline V gene has CDR1 MNHEY and CDR2 SVGAGI. After removal of 1 base from V and 4 bases from J, the junction contained 3 bases not matched to a gene. The CDR3 length is 16 residues.

The table lists this clonotype with many counts. The genes are TRBV6-1 and TRBJ1-1, with 8 bases aligning to TRBD1. Losses at the gene ends were 1 base for V and 5 bases for J; bases not matched to a gene: 3. Germline V gene lookup returns CDR1 MNHNS and CDR2 SASEGT. The CDR3 spans 14 residues. The CDR3 region has the DNA TGTGCCAGCAGTGAAGGGACAGGGCGGACTGAAGCTTTCTTT. Translated, it gives CASSEGTGRTEAFF.

The chain joins TRBV28 to TRBJ1-1; TRBD1 agrees at 9 bases. The CDR3 has 15 residues. J was trimmed by 4 bases and V by 6 bases; bases with no gene match: 9. CDR1 is MDHEN, CDR2 SYDVKM, per germline. CDR3 sequence reads: CASSGRDRDFTEAFF. In DNA form, the CDR3 reads TGTGCCAGCAGCGGCCGGGACAGGGATTTCACTGAAGCTTTCTTT. Based on the CDR3 plus reference TRBV28 and TRBJ1-1, the full variable domain is DVKVTQSSRYLVKRTGEKVFLECVQDMDHENMFWYRQDPGLGLRLIYFSYDVKMKEKGDIPEGYSVSREKKERFSLILESASTNQTSMYLCASSGRDRDFTEAFFGQGTRLTVV.

This clonotype was observed a few times. The chain links TRBV15 to TRBJ2-7; 7 nucleotides line up with TRBD1. Germline V gives CDR1 LNHNV, CDR2 YYDKDF (reference sequence). This CDR3 region has 14 residues. J lost 5 bases, V lost 1 base, and 5 bases had no gene match. The CDR3 DNA reads TGTGCCACCAGCAGAGCGAGGACAGGAGACGAGCAGTACTTC. It yields the protein CATSRARTGDEQYF.

This clonotype was detected ten times or more. The chain carries TRBV12-3 or TRBV12-4 and TRBJ2-7; 8 bases are shared with TRBD1. Trimming at V came to 4 bases and at J to 9 bases, leaving 23 bases not matched to a gene. The CDR3 extends over 18 amino acids. The CDR3 protein is CASSSLLEEWGTGIRQYF. The CDR3 DNA follows: TGTGCCAGCAGTTCCCTCCTTGAGGAATGGGGGACAGGAATTCGGCAGTACTTC.

At least ten counts were recorded for this clonotype. V usage is TRBV9 and J usage is TRBJ2-7, with D perhaps assigned TRBD1 or TRBD2 (8 bases each). CDR1 and CDR2 from the germline V gene are SGDLS and YYNGEE. This CDR3 region has 15 residues. V was shortened by 4 bases and J by 3 bases, with 17 bases between the two germline ends. The CDR3 coding sequence is TGTGCCAGCAGCCCGGGAGGGACAGGACTCTACGAGCAGTACTTC. Protein sequence: CASSPGGTGLYEQYF.

This clonotype showed up just a few times. The CDR3 sequence: CASSPVRTNAYEQYF. CDR3 coding DNA: TGTGCCAGCTCACCAGTGCGGACCAATGCCTACGAGCAGTACTTC. The chain recombines TRBV18 with TRBJ2-7; D gene unclear. The CDR3 contains 15 residues. The V end was cut by 2 bases, the J end by 2 bases, with 13 bases between. Germline CDR1 reads KGHSH; CDR2 reads LQKENI. Looking up the rest from reference TRBV18 and TRBJ2-7 gives the full variable domain: NAGVMQNPRHLVRRRGQEARLRCSPMKGHSHVYWYRQLPEEGLKFMVYLQKENIIDESGMPKERFSAEFPKEGPSILRIQQVVRGDSAAYFCASSPVRTNAYEQYFGPGTRLTVT.

Many counts were recorded for this clonotype. The genes are TRBV6-1 and TRBJ1-1; unclear D gene. V lost 3 bases and J 11 bases, leaving 16 bases between the germline ends. The CDR3 runs 13 residues. Germline CDR1 is MNHNS and CDR2 is SASEGT. DNA for the CDR3: TGTGCCAGCAGTGACTGGTCCCCAGTGGCGGCTTTCTTT. Residues: CASSDWSPVAAFF.

This clonotype was seen at least ten times. The CDR3 protein is CASSRQQVSYEQYF. As DNA, the CDR3 is TGTGCCAGCAGCCGACAGCAAGTCTCCTACGAGCAGTACTTC. The chain couples TRBV2 to TRBJ2-7; a possible D gene is TRBD1 (5 bases). The germline gives CDR1 SNHLY, CDR2 FYNNEI. Trimming pared 6 bases from V and 0 bases from J, leaving 12 bases between. CDR3 length: 14 residues.

This clonotype has at least ten counts. CDR3 in DNA: TGCAGTGCCCCCAACGGACCCACAAACACCATATATTTT. This encodes CSAPNGPTNTIYF. The chain carries TRBV20-1 and TRBJ1-3, with no clear D. Germline V gene lookup returns CDR1 DFQATT and CDR2 SNEGSKA (reference sequence). The CDR3 contains 13 residues. V was trimmed by 6 bases and J by 6 bases, leaving 15 bases between them.

The chain is built from TRBV27 and TRBJ2-1; D not certain. In germline, CDR1 is MNHEY, CDR2 SMNVEV (reference sequence). V lost 0 bases and J lost 2, with 5 bases in between. The CDR3 spans 14 residues. The CDR3 here is CASSLSGTYNEQFF. In nucleotides, the CDR3 is TGTGCCAGCAGTTTATCGGGGACCTACAATGAGCAGTTCTTC.

This clonotype was detected ten times or more. The CDR3 protein is CASSMPGTTNTGELFF. In nucleotides, the CDR3 is TGCGCCAGCAGCATGCCCGGGACAACGAACACCGGGGAGCTGTTTTTT. The rearrangement joins TRBV5-1 to TRBJ2-2; perhaps TRBD1 as D (6 bases). This CDR3 has 16 residues. Germline loops: CDR1 SGHRS, CDR2 YFSETQ. V shed 4 bases and J shed 0 bases, with 13 bases lying between them.

This clonotype was seen at least ten times. The chain links TRBV6-5 to TRBJ1-6, with D perhaps matching TRBD1 (5 bases). The CDR3 length is 15 residues. Germline V gene lookup returns CDR1 MNHEY and CDR2 SVGAGI. Deletions cut 4 bases from V and 4 bases from J, with 11 bases between. The CDR3 DNA follows: TGTGCCAGCAGTTCCCGGGACCTTTATAATTCACCCCTCCACTTT. Translating gives CASSSRDLYNSPLHF.

V is TRBV4-1 and J is TRBJ1-2; 7 bases fit TRBD1. Trimming cost V 0 bases and J 5 bases; bases outside gene matches: 6. The CDR3 has 15 amino acids. The germline CDR1 and CDR2 sequences are MGHRA and YSYEKL. The CDR3 loop reads CASSQEETGRYGYTF. CDR3 nucleotides: TGCGCCAGCAGCCAAGAAGAGACAGGGCGTTATGGCTACACCTTC.

This clonotype was seen more than once but under ten times. The chain recombines TRBV20-1 with TRBJ2-5; TRBD2 matches at 10 bases. This CDR3 has 15 amino acids. Looked up from germline, CDR1 is DFQATT and CDR2 is SNEGSKA (reference sequence). The trim removed 3 bases at V and 1 base at J, leaving 5 bases unmatched. CDR3 amino acids: CSASLQRGGQETQYF. CDR3 nucleotides: TGCAGTGCTAGTCTTCAGCGGGGGGGCCAAGAGACCCAGTACTTC.

In this sample, this clonotype turned up many times. The chain couples TRBV30 to TRBJ1-1; D gene unclear. The CDR3 is 13 residues long. Germline V gives CDR1 GTSNPN, CDR2 SVGIG (reference sequence). V lost 0 bases, J lost 1 base, and 6 bases lay in between. CDR3 residues: CAWSVHRNTEAFF. CDR3 nucleotide sequence: TGTGCCTGGAGTGTACACAGGAACACTGAAGCTTTCTTT.

The sample holds many counts of this clonotype. J is TRBJ2-2 and V is TRBV11-2; possibly TRBD1 for D (5 bases). CDR3 length: 14 amino acids. The germline CDR1 and CDR2 sequences are SGHAT and FQNNGV. V was cut by 6 bases and J by 4 bases, with 12 bases left in between. CDR3 residues: CASRPPGFTGELFF. CDR3 sequence (DNA): TGTGCCAGCAGACCGCCAGGGTTCACCGGGGAGCTGTTTTTT.

This clonotype came up many times. The chain carries TRBV6-1 and TRBJ1-2; D is uncertain. The CDR3 has 16 amino acids. V gave up 1 base and J gave up 2 bases, with 14 bases separating them. Germline V gene sequence: CDR1 MNHNS, CDR2 SASEGT. The CDR3 DNA reads as TGTGCCAGCAGTGAAGAAATACGGCCTCCCAACTATGGCTACACCTTC. Amino acids: CASSEEIRPPNYGYTF.

In the case of this clonotype: A much larger clone lies a single base off, so this may be a read error. Given the absence of the conserved phenylalanine or tryptophan at the CDR3 end, a read error is likely. The chain has TRBV11-2 and TRBJ1-1, with TRBD1 matching 10 bases. The germline CDR1 and CDR2 sequences are SGHAT and FQNNGV. J was trimmed by 7 bases and V by 4 bases; bases with no gene match: 9. This CDR3 region has 15 residues. The CDR3 spells CASSSPGQGRSEAFY. The CDR3 nucleotides read TGTGCCAGCAGCTCACCGGGACAGGGGAGGAGTGAAGCTTTCTAT.

This clonotype was seen many times. J is TRBJ1-2 and V is TRBV30; perhaps TRBD1 as D (5 bases). The CDR3 has 13 residues. Germline V gene sequence: CDR1 GTSNPN, CDR2 SVGIG (reference sequence). Trimming shortened V by 7 bases and J by 5 bases, and 17 bases separated the two germline ends. CDR3 protein: CASSQGLGYGYTF. For the CDR3, the DNA is TGTGCCTCTTCGCAGGGCCTGGGGTATGGCTACACCTTC.

This clonotype was observed at least ten times. The V and J genes are TRBV6-1 and TRBJ1-6; no clear D. The V gene's germline CDR1 is MNHNS and CDR2 SASEGT. The CDR3 length is 14 residues. Trimming shortened V by 6 bases and J by 10 bases, and 16 bases separated the two germline ends. This chain's CDR3 is CASREHGLRSPLHF. The CDR3 bases are TGTGCCAGCAGGGAACATGGTCTGCGATCACCCCTCCACTTT.

This clonotype came up many times. The chain combines TRBV6-1 with TRBJ1-5; the D gene is possibly TRBD1 (6 bases). Germline V gene data show CDR1 as MNHNS and CDR2 as SASEGT. The CDR3 has 15 residues. The V gene lost 6 bases and the J gene lost 4 bases, with 16 bases spanning the gap. The CDR3 DNA is TGTGCCAGCAGCGGACAGTCCTTTGCAAATCAGCCCCAGCATTTT. This sequence encodes CASSGQSFANQPQHF.

The chain joins TRBV29-1 to TRBJ1-3; the D is unclear. The CDR3 runs 14 residues. Germline CDR1 reads SQVTM; CDR2 reads ANQGSEA. V gave up 5 bases and J gave up 2 bases, with 13 bases separating them. CDR3 DNA sequence: TGCAGCGTTAGAGGACGAAGTCCTGGAAACACCATATATTTT. Translating it yields CSVRGRSPGNTIYF.

The chain couples TRBV12-3 or TRBV12-4 to TRBJ1-1; D is possibly TRBD1 (6 bases). The CDR3 loop spans 12 amino acids. V was cut by 7 bases and J by 6 bases, with 12 bases left in between. The CDR3 bases are TGTGCCAGCATAGCCGGGACATCTGAAGCTTTCTTT. It codes for CASIAGTSEAFF.

This clonotype was counted ten times or more. The chain recombines TRBV5-5 with TRBJ2-7, with TRBD2 matching over 9 bases. The CDR3 is made up of 16 amino acids. V lost 0 bases to trimming and J lost 2 bases; unmatched junction nucleotides: 6. Germline CDR1 reads SGHKS; CDR2 reads YYEKEE (reference sequence). CDR3 loop: CASSLEVAGGTYEQYF. DNA of the CDR3: TGTGCCAGCAGCTTGGAGGTGGCGGGAGGGACCTACGAGCAGTACTTC.

This clonotype has a count of ten or more. In DNA, the CDR3 is TGCGCCAGCCGAATGAGTTATCGGGACATTCAGTACTTC. Translating gives CASRMSYRDIQYF. The V and J genes are TRBV5-1 and TRBJ2-4; D is unresolved. The CDR3 has 13 residues. The V and J ends lost 7 bases and 8 bases respectively, with 16 bases between them. Germline V lookup: CDR1 SGHRS, CDR2 YFSETQ. The full variable domain, in which reference TRBV5-1 and TRBJ2-4 provide the parts outside the CDR3, is KAGVTQTPRYLIKTRGQQVTLSCSPISGHRSVSWYQQTPGQGLQFLFEYFSETQRNKGNFPGRFSGRQFSNSRSEMNVSTLELGDSALYLCASRMSYRDIQYFGAGTRLSVL.

This chain connects TRBV27 to TRBJ1-1; 12 bases fit TRBD1. CDR3 length: 16 residues. Germline assignment: CDR1 MNHEY and CDR2 SMNVEV (reference sequence). The V gene end was trimmed by 3 bases and the J gene end by 2 bases; junction bases not matched to a gene: 4. CDR3 sequence reads: CASSFGTGGRNTEAFF. The CDR3 bases are TGTGCCAGCAGTTTCGGGACAGGGGGCAGAAACACTGAAGCTTTCTTT.